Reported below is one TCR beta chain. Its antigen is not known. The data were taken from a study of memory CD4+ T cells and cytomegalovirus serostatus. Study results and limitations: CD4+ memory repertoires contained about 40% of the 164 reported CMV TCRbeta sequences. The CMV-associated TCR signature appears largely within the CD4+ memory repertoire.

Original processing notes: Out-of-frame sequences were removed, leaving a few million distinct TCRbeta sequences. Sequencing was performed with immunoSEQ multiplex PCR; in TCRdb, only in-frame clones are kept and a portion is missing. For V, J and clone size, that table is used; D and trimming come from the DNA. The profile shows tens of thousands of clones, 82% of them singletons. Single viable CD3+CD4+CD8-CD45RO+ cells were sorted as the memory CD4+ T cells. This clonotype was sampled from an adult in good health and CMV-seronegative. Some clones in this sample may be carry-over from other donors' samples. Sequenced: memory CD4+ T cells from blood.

CDR3 sequence: CASSLAKRLAGVVEQFF. The CDR3 bases are TGCGCCAGCAGCTTGGCCAAACGGCTAGCGGGAGTAGTTGAGCAGTTCTTC. This chain joins TRBV5-1 and TRBJ2-1, with TRBD2 identical over 10 bases. Germline V gives CDR1 SGHRS, CDR2 YFSETQ. With 0 bases clipped from V and 9 bases from J, the junction kept 12 bases outside the gene matches. CDR3 size: 17 residues.